This TCR beta chain was identified in a study of blood T cell repertoires in COVID-19. V was clipped by 4 bases and J by 7 bases, with 14 bases between them. CDR1 and CDR2 from the germline V gene are SEHNR and FQNEAQ (reference sequence). The CDR3 is made up of 13 amino acids. Assay: immunoSEQ multiplex PCR; the TCRdb copy retains only in-frame clones and omits some. Of 130,000 to 150,000 clones detected, around 81% appear once; the ten largest clones hold roughly 8.2%. This clone was counted once. This rearrangement joins TRBV7-9 to TRBJ2-7; the D gene is possibly TRBD1 (6 bases). The sequence was collected from a human donor in a cohort sampled during active COVID-19. The sample comprised peripheral blood. CDR3 loop: CASSSGGPGEQYF. DNA for the CDR3: TGTGCCAGCAGCTCTGGGGGCCCGGGAGAGCAGTACTTC.